The 27 T cell receptor beta chains reported below all come from one sample, sequenced in a study. One entry per CDR3 protein results from TCRdb running MiXCR on the 5' RACE reads. Counted here are more than 4,500 distinct CDR3 sequences, around three fifths occurring once; the ten biggest clones make up around 10%. The specimen was naive CD4+ T cells sorted from blood. Subset described: naive CD4+ T cells, CD4+CD45RA+CD25-. The source is a female donor with breast cancer.

This clonotype occurred a few times. This chain joins TRBV4-2 and TRBJ2-1, with 7 bases matching TRBD1. CDR3 length equals 15 residues. The junction had 4 bases not matched to a gene; V was cut back by 2 bases and J by 3 bases. Germline-derived CDR1 and CDR2 are LGHNA and YNFKEQ. In DNA form, the CDR3 reads TGTGCCAGCAGCCAACTAGGACAGGTCTACAATGAGCAGTTCTTC. The encoded protein is CASSQLGQVYNEQFF.

This chain uses TRBV20-1 with TRBJ2-1; 8 bases map to TRBD2. This CDR3 spans 14 amino acids. The germline V gene encodes CDR1 DFQATT and CDR2 SNEGSKA (reference sequence). V dropped 6 bases and J dropped 9; count of bases not matched to a gene: 13. DNA of the CDR3: TGCAGTGCGAGGGGACTAGTGGACCCGCTTGAGCAGTTCTTC. This sequence encodes CSARGLVDPLEQFF.

The chain couples TRBV28 to TRBJ2-1; D is possibly TRBD1 or TRBD2 (5 bases each). The CDR3 runs 14 residues. Germline CDR1 is MDHEN and CDR2 is SYDVKM. V lost 5 bases and J lost 8, with 16 bases in between. The CDR3 here is CASSDTGTSDEQFF. The CDR3 nucleotides read TGTGCCAGCAGTGATACGGGGACGAGCGATGAGCAGTTCTTC.

J is TRBJ2-2 and V is TRBV2; no clear D. The CDR3 spans 16 residues. Deletions cut 4 bases from V and 1 base from J, with 13 bases between. The germline V gene encodes CDR1 SNHLY and CDR2 FYNNEI. CDR3 region: CASSGSKQQNTGELFF. DNA of the CDR3: TGTGCCAGCAGTGGCAGCAAGCAACAGAACACCGGGGAGCTGTTTTTT.

This clonotype was observed once. The junction and the germline gene differ at one end; a read error may be behind it. The rearrangement joins TRBV10-2 to TRBJ1-1, with D possibly being TRBD1 (5 bases). Germline lookup yields CDR1 WSHSY and CDR2 SAAADI. The CDR3 has 12 residues. DNA for the CDR3: TGCGCCAGCAGCAGGGCAATCACTAAAGCTTTCTTT. Translating gives CASSRAITKAFF.

The rearrangement links TRBV7-9 to TRBJ1-1; tentatively, D is TRBD1 (5 bases). Trimming removed 8 bases at V and 9 bases at J, with 13 bases between. Germline CDR1 and CDR2: SEHNR and FQNEAQ (reference sequence). This CDR3 is 11 amino acids long. CDR3 amino acids: CASSTGDQAFF. CDR3 DNA: TGTGCCAGCTCCACCGGGGACCAAGCTTTCTTT.

This clonotype was counted a few times. One junction end does not reproduce the germline sequence, and a read error may be involved. This chain connects TRBV6-5 to TRBJ2-3; TRBD2 is a possible D gene (6 bases). CDR3 length: 12 amino acids. The germline gives CDR1 MNHEY, CDR2 SVGAGI. CDR3 in amino acids: CAGRSGGDTQYF. The CDR3, as DNA: TGTGCCGGCAGGTCCGGAGGGGATACGCAGTATTTT.

This clonotype showed up just a few times. This chain joins TRBV7-7 and TRBJ2-5, with D unclear. The germline CDR1 and CDR2 sequences are SSHAT and FNYEAQ (reference sequence). This CDR3 spans 15 amino acids. The ends were cut back, 5 bases at V and 7 bases at J, with 20 bases in the middle. As DNA, the CDR3 is TGTGCCAGCAGCGATCGGGTTGGGTCGCGAGGGACCCAGTACTTC. Translating gives CASSDRVGSRGTQYF.

The chain recombines TRBV6-7 with TRBJ2-7, with 7 positions matching TRBD2. TRBV6-7 is an ORF, with its function uncertain. With 5 bases clipped from V and 2 bases from J, the junction kept 6 bases outside the gene matches. This CDR3 is built from 14 residues. DNA of the CDR3: TGTGCCAGCAGTCACGCTAGCGGACCCTACGAGCAGTACGTC. It codes for CASSHASGPYEQYV.

This clonotype has just a few counts. This chain uses TRBV7-2 with TRBJ2-7; D not certain. V shed 3 bases and J shed 0 bases, with 3 bases lying between them. This CDR3 is built from 12 residues. Germline V CDR1 and CDR2: SGHTA, FQGNSA. The CDR3 is CASSFTSYEQYF. CDR3 in DNA: TGTGCCAGCAGCTTTACCTCCTACGAGCAGTACTTC.

V and J are TRBV29-1 and TRBJ1-2; D is uncertain. This CDR3 is 13 amino acids long. V lost 0 bases to trimming and J lost 10 bases, with 15 bases between them. Per the germline V gene, CDR1 is SQVTM and CDR2 is ANQGSEA. The CDR3 spells CSVEDKIRADYTF. CDR3 sequence (DNA): TGCAGCGTTGAAGATAAGATTAGGGCCGACTACACCTTC.

The V gene is TRBV18, the J gene TRBJ1-4; D is possibly TRBD1 (5 bases). The V end lost 0 bases, the J end lost 7 bases, and 12 bases lay between the germline ends. Germline V gene lookup returns CDR1 KGHSH and CDR2 LQKENI. This CDR3 has 15 amino acids. CDR3 protein: CASSPPSAQGEKLFF. For the CDR3, the DNA is TGTGCCAGCTCACCACCGTCGGCGCAGGGTGAAAAACTGTTTTTT. Full variable domain (remainder filled in from reference TRBV18 and TRBJ1-4): NAGVMQNPRHLVRRRGQEARLRCSPMKGHSHVYWYRQLPEEGLKFMVYLQKENIIDESGMPKERFSAEFPKEGPSILRIQQVVRGDSAAYFCASSPPSAQGEKLFFGSGTQLSVL.

The V and J genes are TRBV20-1 and TRBJ1-1; 7 nucleotides line up with TRBD1. The CDR3 has 14 amino acids. After removal of 6 bases from V and 4 bases from J, the junction contained 11 bases not matched to a gene. Germline V gene data show CDR1 as DFQATT and CDR2 as SNEGSKA (reference sequence). CDR3 nucleotide sequence: TGCAGTGCGATACAGGGGACGATGCTCACTGAAGCTTTCTTT. Its translation is CSAIQGTMLTEAFF.

This clonotype was picked up a small number of times. The V call is TRBV20-1, the J call TRBJ1-5; D not certain. This CDR3 is built from 13 residues. V shed 0 bases and J shed 6 bases, with 9 bases lying between them. The V gene's germline CDR1 is DFQATT and CDR2 SNEGSKA (reference sequence). The CDR3 loop reads CSARDTGGQPQHF. The CDR3 DNA sequence: TGCAGTGCTAGAGATACCGGCGGTCAGCCCCAGCATTTT.

This clonotype occurred a few times. The chain links TRBV20-1 to TRBJ2-7, with TRBD2 matching 10 bases. The CDR3 sequence is 14 residues long. Germline CDR1 reads DFQATT; CDR2 reads SNEGSKA (reference sequence). Trimming took 8 bases from V and 5 from J; bases not matched to a gene: 12. The CDR3 spells CSTKLAGARNEQYF. The CDR3 bases are TGCAGTACCAAGCTAGCGGGAGCTCGGAACGAGCAGTACTTC.

J is TRBJ2-5 and V is TRBV11-2; 7 bases are a match to TRBD1. This CDR3 region has 16 residues. J lost 1 base, V lost 0 bases, and 5 bases had no gene match. The germline CDR1 and CDR2 sequences are SGHAT and FQNNGV. CDR3 region: CASSLDPQGFQETQYF. The CDR3 DNA reads TGTGCCAGCAGCTTAGACCCACAGGGGTTCCAAGAGACCCAGTACTTC.

A word on this clonotype: A read error may account for a junction end that differs from germline. The J gene is TRBJ1-1, the V gene TRBV7-9; D ambiguous. The CDR3 totals 15 residues. The V gene's germline CDR1 is SEHNR and CDR2 FQNEAQ (reference sequence). CDR3 DNA: TGTGCCAGCAGCTTTAATTCTCCTACGAACAGTGAAGCTTTCTTT. Protein: CASSFNSPTNSEAFF.

In this sample, this clonotype turned up a few times. The chain is built from TRBV28 and TRBJ2-1; D might be TRBD2 (5 bases). Per germline, CDR1 MDHEN and CDR2 SYDVKM. The CDR3 sequence is 11 residues long. The germline V and J ends were trimmed by 11 bases and 10 bases, with 15 bases remaining between them. The DNA for the CDR3 is TGTGCCCTCCCTGCGGGCCGCGAGCAGTTCTTC. It codes for CALPAGREQFF.

The J gene is TRBJ1-2, the V gene TRBV20-1; perhaps TRBD1 as D (5 bases). This CDR3 has 13 residues. Trimming took off 4 bases at V and 0 bases at J, with 9 bases between the two ends. Germline lookup yields CDR1 DFQATT and CDR2 SNEGSKA (reference sequence). The CDR3 nucleotides read TGCAGTGCTACCGACAGTGCTAACTATGGCTACACCTTC. The encoded protein is CSATDSANYGYTF.

The chain recombines TRBV20-1 with TRBJ1-2; D is perhaps TRBD1 (5 bases). Germline values: CDR1 DFQATT, CDR2 SNEGSKA (reference sequence). Deletions cut 3 bases from V and 3 bases from J, with 8 bases between. The length of the CDR3 is 12 residues. DNA of the CDR3: TGCAGTGCTAGCCCGGGGGACTATGGCTACACCTTC. Protein sequence: CSASPGDYGYTF.

Points on this clonotype: A much larger clonotype is one base distant, so this may be a read error. This chain links TRBV7-6 with TRBJ2-3, with 10 bases aligning to TRBD2. The CDR3 covers 19 residues. The ends lost 5 bases at V and 0 bases at J; junction bases unmatched: 14. Germline loops: CDR1 SGHVS, CDR2 FNYEAQ. This CDR3 is CASSMAGGTSASSTDTQYF. The CDR3 DNA reads as TGTGCCAGCAGCATGGCCGGCGGGACTAGCGCCTCTAGCACAGATACGCAGTATTTT.

The chain has TRBV6-6 and TRBJ2-4, with D perhaps TRBD1 or TRBD2 (5 bases each). The V end was cut by 11 bases, the J end by 0 bases, with 44 bases between. The CDR3 is made up of 24 amino acids. Germline lookup yields CDR1 MNHNY and CDR2 SVGAGI (reference sequence). This CDR3 reads CAPPQRLAGYFSSREFLAKNIQYF. The CDR3 DNA reads as TGTGCCCCCCCACAAAGACTGGCAGGGTATTTTTCTAGCAGAGAATTCCTAGCCAAAAACATTCAGTACTTC.

The rearrangement links TRBV4-1 to TRBJ2-5, with D perhaps matching TRBD1 or TRBD2 (5 bases each). Trimming cost V 2 bases and J 4 bases, with 11 bases left between them. The CDR3 runs 14 residues. Germline loops: CDR1 MGHRA, CDR2 YSYEKL. The CDR3 DNA follows: TGCGCCAGCAGCCAATCCCTTGGGGGAGAGACCCAGTACTTC. Its protein is CASSQSLGGETQYF.

V gene TRBV6-2 or TRBV6-3 combines with J gene TRBJ2-2, with 11 positions matching TRBD1. CDR1 is MNHEY, CDR2 SVGEGT, per germline. V trimming: 2 bases; J trimming: 3 bases; junction bases outside the gene matches: 5. The CDR3 covers 17 residues. The DNA for the CDR3 is TGTGCCAGCAGTTACACGGCGGGACAGGGGGACACCGGGGAGCTGTTTTTT. Its translation: CASSYTAGQGDTGELFF.

V gene TRBV20-1 combines with J gene TRBJ2-2, with a tentative D call TRBD2 (5 bases). The V gene lost 0 bases and the J gene lost 2 bases, with 13 bases spanning the gap. The CDR3 has 16 residues. Germline CDR1 DFQATT, CDR2 SNEGSKA (reference sequence). The CDR3 DNA reads as TGCAGTGCTAGAGATGGGCGGGCTGGTAACACCGGGGAGCTGTTTTTT. Translated: CSARDGRAGNTGELFF.

Only one count was recorded for this clonotype. Lacking the conserved final phenylalanine or tryptophan, this CDR3 likely reflects a read error. This sequence joins TRBV2 and TRBJ1-2; TRBD1 aligns across 8 bases. The CDR3 contains 15 residues. V lost 2 bases, J lost 6 bases, and 8 bases stayed unmatched. Germline V gene sequence: CDR1 SNHLY, CDR2 FYNNEI. CDR3 DNA: TGTGCCAGCAGTGAAAAACACAGGGGGTTAAATGGCTACACCTCC. It encodes CASSEKHRGLNGYTS.

The rearrangement links TRBV7-2 to TRBJ2-2; D unresolved. Deletions cut 1 base from V and 3 bases from J, with 3 bases between. Germline CDR1 reads SGHTA; CDR2 reads FQGNSA. This CDR3 contains 13 residues. Here the CDR3 reads CASSLGYTGELFF. CDR3 DNA sequence: TGTGCCAGCAGCTTAGGATACACCGGGGAGCTGTTTTTT.